This TCR beta chain came from a study of human T cells and chemical hapten exposure. With regard to this clonotype: A read error may be the cause here, since a much bigger clone is one base away.

Unique molecular identifiers were affixed to discrete cDNA molecules within the library. TCRdb recomputed calls from the reads with MiXCR, one row per CDR3 protein. Among about 120,000 distinct CDR3 sequences listed, 8% to 9.5% were seen once. The template was total RNA from unfractionated whole blood. The TCR comes from a human donor in good health. Some clones in this sample may be carry-over from other donors' samples. Sequenced sample: whole blood.

DNA for the CDR3: TGCGCCAGCAGCTGGAGAGGGGAGGCTGAAGCTCTCTTT. As protein: CASSWRGEAEALF. V usage is TRBV5-1 and J usage is TRBJ1-1; weak D call: TRBD1 (5 bases). Germline V CDR1 and CDR2: SGHRS, YFSETQ. CDR3 length: 13 residues.